These 25 T cell receptor beta chains were sequenced from one sample in a study of blood T cell repertoires in COVID-19. Produced via immunoSEQ multiplex PCR; TCRdb's table is partial and in-frame only. This table holds a few hundred thousand clones, around 86% found once. Sequenced input: PBMCs or T cells enriched from blood (not recorded which). The receptors were sampled from a woman in her forties or fifties who had recovered from COVID-19.

V usage is TRBV7-8 and J usage is TRBJ2-7; perhaps TRBD2 as D (5 bases). Trimming took 5 bases from V and 2 from J, leaving 13 bases between them. Germline CDR1 and CDR2: SGHVS and FQNEAQ. CDR3 length equals 14 residues. Here the CDR3 DNA reads TGTGCCAGCAGCGGTACTGGACTGACCTACGAGCAGTACTTC. Translated, it gives CASSGTGLTYEQYF.

This chain uses TRBV9 with TRBJ1-2, with 8 bases matching TRBD1. CDR1 is SGDLS and CDR2 is YYNGEE in the germline V gene. V gave up 0 bases and J gave up 2 bases; unmatched junction bases: 3. There are 15 residues in the CDR3. The CDR3 nucleotides read TGTGCCAGCAGCGTAGTTGGGACAGGAAACTATGGCTACACCTTC. Protein product: CASSVVGTGNYGYTF.

This clone occurred once. In DNA form, the CDR3 reads TGCGCCAGCAGCCAAGAATCCACAGGGACGACCTACGAGCAGTACTTC. This sequence encodes CASSQESTGTTYEQYF. The chain uses TRBV4-3 and TRBJ2-7, with TRBD1 as a possible D gene (6 bases). V was shortened by 0 bases and J by 2 bases, with 14 bases between the two germline ends. The V gene's germline CDR1 is LGHNA and CDR2 YSLEER. This CDR3 is 16 amino acids long.

The V and J genes are TRBV27 and TRBJ1-5; D call uncertain. Germline assignment: CDR1 MNHEY and CDR2 SMNVEV (reference sequence). The length of the CDR3 is 13 residues. Trimming took 0 bases from V and 7 from J, leaving 7 bases between them. In DNA form, the CDR3 reads TGTGCCAGCAGTTTATCGTGGCAGCAGCCCCAGCATTTT. Protein: CASSLSWQQPQHF.

V usage is TRBV14 and J usage is TRBJ1-1; 8 bases match TRBD1. The CDR3 loop spans 15 amino acids. Germline trimming cut 0 bases from V and 6 bases from J; bases unmatched to any gene: 6. In germline, CDR1 is SGHDN, CDR2 FVKESK. CDR3 loop: CASSQDVGRGPEAFF. The CDR3, as DNA: TGTGCCAGCAGCCAAGACGTTGGCAGGGGGCCTGAAGCTTTCTTT.

The chain couples TRBV2 to TRBJ2-1; D uncertain. The CDR3 contains 16 residues. The V end lost 2 bases, the J end lost 0 bases, and 11 bases lay between the germline ends. Germline V gene data show CDR1 as SNHLY and CDR2 as FYNNEI. Here the CDR3 reads CASSEQPRSSYNEQFF. The CDR3, as DNA: TGTGCCAGCAGTGAACAGCCCCGGAGCTCCTACAATGAGCAGTTCTTC.

V gene TRBV6-1 combines with J gene TRBJ1-5; D is ambiguous. The CDR3 is 14 residues long. Trimming removed 3 bases from V and 8 bases from J, with 14 bases in between. Germline CDR1 MNHNS, CDR2 SASEGT. CDR3 DNA: TGTGCCAGCAGTGACCCGGCCCGGACTAAGCCCCAGCATTTT. As protein: CASSDPARTKPQHF.

This chain joins TRBV27 and TRBJ1-1, with 12 bases aligning to TRBD1. The CDR3 runs to 17 residues. Germline V gene data show CDR1 as MNHEY and CDR2 as SMNVEV (reference sequence). V was pared by 1 base and J by 7 bases, with 10 bases of the junction left unmatched. CDR3 bases: TGTGCCAGCAGTTTATGGGGGGCGGGACAGGGGGCCCGTGAAGCTTTCTTT. This sequence encodes CASSLWGAGQGAREAFF.

V is TRBV27 and J is TRBJ1-1, with D hard to call. The V end lost 5 bases, the J end lost 7 bases, and 11 bases lay between the germline ends. CDR1 is MNHEY and CDR2 is SMNVEV in the germline V gene (reference sequence). The CDR3 runs 12 residues. DNA for the CDR3: TGTGCCAGCAGTCCCTTTGGAGGTGAAGCTTTCTTT. Its translation is CASSPFGGEAFF.

The V gene is TRBV27, the J gene TRBJ1-2; the D gene is possibly TRBD1 (5 bases). The CDR3 extends over 11 amino acids. The germline CDR1 and CDR2 sequences are MNHEY and SMNVEV (reference sequence). Trimming cost V 4 bases and J 7 bases, with 7 bases left between them. CDR3 in amino acids: CASSSGFGYTF. For the CDR3, the DNA is TGTGCCAGCAGTTCAGGGTTTGGCTACACCTTC.

The rearrangement joins TRBV18 to TRBJ1-1; tentatively, D is TRBD1 (5 bases). Germline CDR1 and CDR2: KGHSH and LQKENI. This CDR3 is built from 14 residues. Trimming took 3 bases from V and 0 from J, leaving 8 bases between them. The DNA of the CDR3 is TGTGCCAGCTCACCGACAGAGTTGAACACTGAAGCTTTCTTT. This gives the protein CASSPTELNTEAFF. The full variable domain, rest sourced from reference TRBV18 and TRBJ1-1, is NAGVMQNPRHLVRRRGQEARLRCSPMKGHSHVYWYRQLPEEGLKFMVYLQKENIIDESGMPKERFSAEFPKEGPSILRIQQVVRGDSAAYFCASSPTELNTEAFFGQGTRLTVV.

In its sample, this clone was seen once. The chain carries TRBV6-5 and TRBJ1-1, with D perhaps matching TRBD1 (6 bases). CDR3 length: 13 amino acids. Trimming shortened V by 6 bases and J by 1 base, and 9 bases separated the two germline ends. Per the germline V gene, CDR1 is MNHEY and CDR2 is SVGAGI. CDR3 sequence: CASRGHSNTEAFF. The CDR3, as DNA: TGTGCCAGCAGGGGACATTCGAACACTGAAGCTTTCTTT.

The CDR3 spells CAWSALSGTGREKLFF. DNA of the CDR3: TGTGCCTGGAGTGCCCTATCCGGGACAGGGCGTGAAAAACTGTTTTTT. This chain uses TRBV30 with TRBJ1-4; 9 bases are shared with TRBD1. The CDR3 runs 16 residues. Germline V gene lookup returns CDR1 GTSNPN and CDR2 SVGIG (reference sequence). Trimming cost V 1 base and J 7 bases; bases outside gene matches: 10. The full variable domain, rest sourced from reference TRBV30 and TRBJ1-4, is SQTIHQWPATLVQPVGSPLSLECTVEGTSNPNLYWYRQAAGRGLQLLFYSVGIGQISSEVPQNLSASRPQDRQFILSSKKLLLSDSGFYLCAWSALSGTGREKLFFGSGTQLSVL.

V usage is TRBV30 and J usage is TRBJ1-1, with TRBD1 matching over 7 bases. V lost 0 bases, J lost 5 bases, and 6 bases stayed unmatched. From germline, CDR1 is GTSNPN and CDR2 SVGIG (reference sequence). The CDR3 runs to 14 residues. Written as DNA, the CDR3 is TGTGCCTGGAGTGTACAGGGGCTCCCGACTGAAGCTTTCTTT. Its translation is CAWSVQGLPTEAFF.

This chain links TRBV5-1 with TRBJ2-7, with 9 bases identical to TRBD2. The length of the CDR3 is 14 residues. The germline V gene encodes CDR1 SGHRS and CDR2 YFSETQ. V was pared by 5 bases and J by 0 bases, with 3 bases of the junction left unmatched. CDR3 coding DNA: TGCGCCAGCAGAAAAGCGGGGGGCTCCTACGAGCAGTACTTC. It encodes CASRKAGGSYEQYF.

J is TRBJ2-2 and V is TRBV19, with TRBD2 matching over 10 bases. The V segment lost 3 bases and the J segment 10 bases; nucleotides outside the gene matches: 8. The germline CDR1 and CDR2 sequences are LNHDA and SQIVND (reference sequence). The CDR3 has 15 amino acids. The CDR3 loop reads CASSIPPAGGAELFF. CDR3 sequence (DNA): TGTGCCAGTAGTATCCCCCCAGCGGGAGGGGCGGAGCTGTTTTTT.

The chain has TRBV5-5 and TRBJ1-2, with D hard to call. This CDR3 contains 14 residues. Germline V gene lookup returns CDR1 SGHKS and CDR2 YYEKEE (reference sequence). With 0 bases removed from V and 0 bases from J, the gap between germline ends came to 6 bases. CDR3 amino acids: CASSLESANYGYTF. The CDR3 nucleotides are TGTGCCAGCAGCTTGGAATCAGCTAACTATGGCTACACCTTC.

The chain recombines TRBV5-1 with TRBJ2-7; TRBD1 matches 10 bases. With 3 bases clipped from V and 0 bases from J, the junction kept 3 bases outside the gene matches. The CDR3 is 15 amino acids. The germline CDR1 and CDR2 sequences are SGHRS and YFSETQ. The CDR3 reads CASSSTGGASYEQYF. Written as DNA, the CDR3 is TGCGCCAGCAGCTCGACAGGGGGCGCCTCCTACGAGCAGTACTTC.

The chain links TRBV9 to TRBJ1-2; D not certain. CDR1 and CDR2 (germline): SGDLS, YYNGEE. This CDR3 is built from 12 residues. Trimming shortened V by 3 bases and J by 4 bases, and 7 bases separated the two germline ends. The CDR3 DNA reads as TGTGCCAGCAGCGCCAACAGCTATGGCTACACCTTC. This sequence encodes CASSANSYGYTF.

Of note for this clone: The junction and the germline gene differ at one end; a read error may be behind it. The genes are TRBV7-2 and TRBJ1-3; 7 nucleotides line up with TRBD1. This CDR3 contains 14 residues. The V gene's germline CDR1 is SGHTA and CDR2 FQGNSA. In nucleotides, the CDR3 is TGTGCCAGCATCTTAGGGGGCCCCCGAAACACCATATATTTT. Protein product: CASILGGPRNTIYF.

This clone came up a few times. The rearrangement links TRBV11-2 to TRBJ2-5; 7 bases match TRBD1. The CDR3 contains 17 residues. Germline V gene data show CDR1 as SGHAT and CDR2 as FQNNGV. J was trimmed by 3 bases and V by 3 bases; bases with no gene match: 13. The CDR3 DNA is TGTGCCAGCAGCTTCTCAAGCCAGACAGGGCTTAAAGAGACCCAGTACTTC. Translated, it gives CASSFSSQTGLKETQYF.

The rearrangement uses TRBV6-2 or TRBV6-3 and TRBJ2-5; 7 bases fit TRBD1. Germline V gene sequence: CDR1 MNHEY, CDR2 SVGEGT. This CDR3 comprises 15 residues. V was clipped by 0 bases and J by 2 bases; unmatched bases: 3. The DNA for the CDR3 is TGTGCCAGCAGTTACTCGAAGGGACAGCAAGAGACCCAGTACTTC. Its translation is CASSYSKGQQETQYF.

This rearrangement joins TRBV30 to TRBJ1-2; D gene unclear. Trimming removed 3 bases at V and 6 bases at J, with 11 bases between. Germline assignment: CDR1 GTSNPN and CDR2 SVGIG (reference sequence). The CDR3 totals 12 residues. CDR3 loop: CAWREGPDGYTF. The CDR3 DNA follows: TGTGCCTGGAGGGAGGGTCCGGATGGCTACACCTTC.

This chain joins TRBV19 and TRBJ1-4; a possible D gene is TRBD1 (5 bases). Deletions cut 8 bases from V and 6 bases from J, with 13 bases between. This CDR3 spans 13 amino acids. Germline V CDR1 and CDR2: LNHDA, SQIVND (reference sequence). CDR3 bases: TGTGCCAGTGCAGGGCGTGGAGATGAAAAACTGTTTTTT. Its protein is CASAGRGDEKLFF.

This clone was counted only a few times. CDR3 DNA: TGTGCCAGCAGCCCAAGGGAGGTGGGGAAGGGCTACACCTTC. Residues: CASSPREVGKGYTF. The V gene is TRBV5-8, the J gene TRBJ1-2; D is undetermined. The CDR3 has 14 amino acids. CDR1 and CDR2 from the germline V gene are SGHTS and YDEGEE. The germline V and J ends were trimmed by 4 bases and 8 bases, with 18 bases remaining between them.